The clone carrying this T cell receptor beta chain appeared once. Its antigen remains unidentified. The CDR3 extends over 17 amino acids. Germline lookup yields CDR1 SGHVS and CDR2 FNYEAQ. Trimming took 0 bases from V and 6 from J, leaving 18 bases between them. In the PCR, 60 Vbeta and 13 Jbeta primers were used. The repertoire was sequenced with immunoSEQ multiplex PCR; TCRdb's copy has only in-frame clones and lacks some. The sample records approximately 160,000 clones, roughly 79% being singletons. This sample was taken from a study of cytomegalovirus exposure and HLA in healthy donors. Overall study results and limits: The classifier, whose performance was assessed in both the original and validation cohorts, reportedly diagnosed cytomegalovirus status with high specificity and sensitivity.

The rearrangement links TRBV7-6 to TRBJ2-4; weak D call: TRBD1 (6 bases). The clonotype was recovered from a woman aged 45 to 65 in good health and CMV-seropositive. The source material was PBMCs. CDR3 sequence: CASSLAAPSLGGNIQYF. Written as DNA, the CDR3 is TGTGCCAGCAGCTTAGCGGCCCCAAGCCTAGGGGGAAACATTCAGTACTTC.